This T cell receptor beta chain derives from a study of CD8 T cells in Susac syndrome. This CDR3 has 13 amino acids. Germline values: CDR1 SEHNR, CDR2 FQNEAQ (reference sequence). V gave up 6 bases and J gave up 6 bases; unmatched junction bases: 7. Random-hexamer reverse transcription was applied to roughly 0.45 to 1 ug RNA. TCRdb re-called the immunoSEQ multiplex PCR reads through MiXCR, storing one row per CDR3 protein. The repertoire holds 75,000 to 80,000 distinct CDR3 sequences, 94% seen once, with roughly 0.5% in the top ten. V and J are TRBV7-9 and TRBJ1-2; 7 nucleotides agree with TRBD1. This sequence originates from a human donor with Susac syndrome. The sample taken for sequencing was CD8+ T cells from PBMCs. The CDR3 sequence is CASSLDREDGYTF. CDR3 in DNA: TGTGCCAGCAGTCTCGACAGGGAGGATGGCTACACCTTC. The variable domain in full, completed from reference TRBV7-9 and TRBJ1-2, reads DTGVSQNPRHKITKRGQNVTFRCDPISEHNRLYWYRQTLGQGPEFLTYFQNEAQLEKSRLLSDRFSAERPKGSFSTLEIQRTEQGDSAMYLCASSLDREDGYTFGSGTRLTVV.